There are a few counts of the clone carrying this TCR beta chain. The antigen is undetermined. Combining a sample-barcoded 5' primer with a J-beta primer mix, a second PCR ran for roughly 6 to 12 cycles. TCRdb reanalysed the 5' RACE reads using MiXCR and keeps one entry per CDR3 protein. Of 750,000 to 950,000 distinct CDR3 sequences in the sample, 40% to 65% are singletons; the top ten hold approximately 41%. The data belong to a study of blood T cells in healthy people across ages. Points from the study as a whole: Roughly linearly, TCR beta diversity per million T cells fell as age increased.

Aged about 6 to 100, donors were systemically healthy Caucasians from Russia. This CDR3 has 14 amino acids. Germline V gene sequence: CDR1 SGDLS, CDR2 YYNGEE. Trimming cost V 5 bases and J 7 bases; bases outside gene matches: 8. The specimen was blood. This chain uses TRBV9 with TRBJ2-7; 11 nucleotides line up with TRBD2. This clonotype was obtained from a man older than 75 in good health. Here the CDR3 reads CASSLSGRGNEQYF. The DNA of the CDR3 is TGTGCCAGCAGTCTTAGCGGGAGGGGCAATGAGCAGTACTTC.